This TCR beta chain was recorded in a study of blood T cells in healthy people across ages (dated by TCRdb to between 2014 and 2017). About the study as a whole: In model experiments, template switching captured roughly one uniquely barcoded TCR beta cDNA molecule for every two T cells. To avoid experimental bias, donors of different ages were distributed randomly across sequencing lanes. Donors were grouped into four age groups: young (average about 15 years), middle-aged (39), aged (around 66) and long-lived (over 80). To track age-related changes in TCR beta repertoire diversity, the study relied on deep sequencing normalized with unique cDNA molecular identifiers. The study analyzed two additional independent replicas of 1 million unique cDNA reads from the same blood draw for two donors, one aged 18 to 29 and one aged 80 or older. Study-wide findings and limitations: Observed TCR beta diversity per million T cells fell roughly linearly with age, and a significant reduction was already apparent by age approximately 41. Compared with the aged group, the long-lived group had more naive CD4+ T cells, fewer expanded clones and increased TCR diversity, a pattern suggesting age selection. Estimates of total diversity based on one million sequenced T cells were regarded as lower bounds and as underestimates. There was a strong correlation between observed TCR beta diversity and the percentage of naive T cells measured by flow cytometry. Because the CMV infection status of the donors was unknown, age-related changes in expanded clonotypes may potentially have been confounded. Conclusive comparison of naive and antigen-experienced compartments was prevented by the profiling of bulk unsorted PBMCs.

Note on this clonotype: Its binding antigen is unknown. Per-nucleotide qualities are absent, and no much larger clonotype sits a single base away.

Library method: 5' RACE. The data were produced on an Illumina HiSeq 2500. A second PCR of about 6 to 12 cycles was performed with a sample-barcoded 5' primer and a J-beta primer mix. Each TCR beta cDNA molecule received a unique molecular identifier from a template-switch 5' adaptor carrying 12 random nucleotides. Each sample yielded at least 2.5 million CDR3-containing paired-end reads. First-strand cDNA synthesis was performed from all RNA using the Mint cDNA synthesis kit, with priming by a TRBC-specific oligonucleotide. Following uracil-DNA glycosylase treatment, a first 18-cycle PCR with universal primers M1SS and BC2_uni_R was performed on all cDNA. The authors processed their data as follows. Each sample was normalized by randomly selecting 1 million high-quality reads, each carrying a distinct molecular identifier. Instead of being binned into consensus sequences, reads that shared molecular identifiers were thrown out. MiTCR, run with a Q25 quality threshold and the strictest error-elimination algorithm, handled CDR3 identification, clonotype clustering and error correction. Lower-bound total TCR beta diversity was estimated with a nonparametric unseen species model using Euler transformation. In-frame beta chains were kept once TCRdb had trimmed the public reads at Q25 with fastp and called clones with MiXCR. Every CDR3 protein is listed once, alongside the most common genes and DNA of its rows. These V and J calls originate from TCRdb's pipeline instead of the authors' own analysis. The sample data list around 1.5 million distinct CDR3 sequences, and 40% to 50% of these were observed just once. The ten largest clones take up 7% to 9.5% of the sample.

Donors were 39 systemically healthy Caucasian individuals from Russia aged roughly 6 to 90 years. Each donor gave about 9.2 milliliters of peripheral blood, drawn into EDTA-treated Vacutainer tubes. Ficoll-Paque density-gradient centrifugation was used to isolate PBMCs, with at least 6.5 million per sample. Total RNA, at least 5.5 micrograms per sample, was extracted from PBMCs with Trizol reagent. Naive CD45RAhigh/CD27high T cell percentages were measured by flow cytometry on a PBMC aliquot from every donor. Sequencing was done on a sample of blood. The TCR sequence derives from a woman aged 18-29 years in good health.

The CDR3 protein: CSARGTSGGLSTDTQYF. The base sequence is TGCAGTGCTCGCGGGACTAGCGGGGGGCTAAGCACAGATACGCAGTATTTT. The rearranged chain carries TRBV20-1 and TRBJ2-3; TRBD2 matches 15 bases in the middle. Its CDR3 holds 17 amino acids, cysteine through phenylalanine. The only DNA kept is the CDR3, 51 bases in frame from the first base. V has 5 bases trimmed and J has 0 bases trimmed; junction bases matching no gene number 6. CDR1 and CDR2 were assigned from the germline V gene (reference sequence) as DFQATT and SNEGSKA.